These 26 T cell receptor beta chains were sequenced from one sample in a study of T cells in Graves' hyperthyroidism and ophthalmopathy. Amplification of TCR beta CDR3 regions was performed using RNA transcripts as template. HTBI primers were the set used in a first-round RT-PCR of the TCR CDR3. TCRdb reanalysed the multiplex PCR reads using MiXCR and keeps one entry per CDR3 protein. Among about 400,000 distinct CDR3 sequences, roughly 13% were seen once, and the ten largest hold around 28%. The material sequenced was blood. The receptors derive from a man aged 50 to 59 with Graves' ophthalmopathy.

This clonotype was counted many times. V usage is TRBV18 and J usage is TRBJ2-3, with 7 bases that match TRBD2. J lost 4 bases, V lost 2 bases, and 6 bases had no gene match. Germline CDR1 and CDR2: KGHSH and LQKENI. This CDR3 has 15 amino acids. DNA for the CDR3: TGTGCCAGCTCACCAGTTAGCGGGTGGTCAGATACGCAGTATTTT. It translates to CASSPVSGWSDTQYF. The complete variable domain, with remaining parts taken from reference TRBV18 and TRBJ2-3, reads NAGVMQNPRHLVRRRGQEARLRCSPMKGHSHVYWYRQLPEEGLKFMVYLQKENIIDESGMPKERFSAEFPKEGPSILRIQQVVRGDSAAYFCASSPVSGWSDTQYFGPGTRLTVL.

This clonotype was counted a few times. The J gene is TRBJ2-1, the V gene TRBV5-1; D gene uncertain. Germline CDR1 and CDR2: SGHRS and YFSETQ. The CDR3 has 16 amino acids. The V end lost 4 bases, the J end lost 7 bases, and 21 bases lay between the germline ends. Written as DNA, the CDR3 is TGCGCCAGCAGCCTGGATAGCACCGCGTTTGTGAATGAGCAGTTCTTC. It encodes CASSLDSTAFVNEQFF. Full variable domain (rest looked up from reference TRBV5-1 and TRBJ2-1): KAGVTQTPRYLIKTRGQQVTLSCSPISGHRSVSWYQQTPGQGLQFLFEYFSETQRNKGNFPGRFSGRQFSNSRSEMNVSTLELGDSALYLCASSLDSTAFVNEQFFGPGTRLTVL.

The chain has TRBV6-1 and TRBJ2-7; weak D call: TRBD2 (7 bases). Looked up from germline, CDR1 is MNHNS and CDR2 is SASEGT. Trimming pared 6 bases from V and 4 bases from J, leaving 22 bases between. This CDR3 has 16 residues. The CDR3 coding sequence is TGTGCCAGCAGAGGGGGGGGACTCAACGTCCTTTACGAGCAGTACTTC. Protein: CASRGGGLNVLYEQYF.

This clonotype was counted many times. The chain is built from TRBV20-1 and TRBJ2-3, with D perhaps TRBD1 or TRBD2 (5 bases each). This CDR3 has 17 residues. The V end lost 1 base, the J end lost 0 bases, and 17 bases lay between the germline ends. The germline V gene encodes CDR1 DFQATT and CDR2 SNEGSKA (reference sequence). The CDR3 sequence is CSARGGSGLSSTDTQYF. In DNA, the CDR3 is TGCAGTGCTAGAGGCGGATCGGGGCTATCAAGCACAGATACGCAGTATTTT.

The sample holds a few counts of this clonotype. The CDR3 sequence is CAWSWGEDTQYF. The CDR3 DNA reads as TGTGCCTGGAGTTGGGGAGAAGATACGCAGTATTTT. The V gene is TRBV30, the J gene TRBJ2-3; perhaps TRBD2 as D (5 bases). Germline CDR1 GTSNPN, CDR2 SVGIG (reference sequence). The V end lost 2 bases, the J end lost 5 bases, and 8 bases lay between the germline ends. This CDR3 region has 12 residues.

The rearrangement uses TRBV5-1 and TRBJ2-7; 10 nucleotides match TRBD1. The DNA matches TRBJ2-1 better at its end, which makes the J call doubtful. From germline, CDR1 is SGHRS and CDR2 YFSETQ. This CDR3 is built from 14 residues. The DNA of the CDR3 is TGCGCCAGCAGCCCGGGACAGGGGACCTACGAGCAGTTCTTC. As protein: CASSPGQGTYEQFF.

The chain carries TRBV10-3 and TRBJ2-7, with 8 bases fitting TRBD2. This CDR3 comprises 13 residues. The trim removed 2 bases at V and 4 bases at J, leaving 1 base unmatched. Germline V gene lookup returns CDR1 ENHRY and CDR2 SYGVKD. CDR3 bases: TGTGCCATCAGTGAGGAGCGGGGGTACGAGCAGTACTTC. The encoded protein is CAISEERGYEQYF.

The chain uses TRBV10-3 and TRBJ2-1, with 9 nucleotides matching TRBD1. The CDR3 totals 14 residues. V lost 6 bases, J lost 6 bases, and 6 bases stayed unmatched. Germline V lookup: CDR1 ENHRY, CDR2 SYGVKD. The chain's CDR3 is CAIRGGQGGNEQFF. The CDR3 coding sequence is TGTGCCATCAGGGGGGGACAGGGTGGCAATGAGCAGTTCTTC.

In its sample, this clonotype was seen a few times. The CDR3 loop reads CSASRGQGNTIYF. For the CDR3, the DNA is TGCAGTGCTAGTAGGGGGCAAGGAAACACCATATATTTT. V is TRBV20-1 and J is TRBJ1-3; 7 bases are a match to TRBD1. This CDR3 has 13 amino acids. CDR1 DFQATT and CDR2 SNEGSKA come from the germline V gene (reference sequence). Trimming at V came to 3 bases and at J to 4 bases, leaving 3 bases not matched to a gene.

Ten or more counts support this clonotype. The CDR3 bases are TGTGCCAGCAGTGCCCCCCCCGGGGGAACGAGCAATCAGCCCCAGCATTTT. Its translation: CASSAPPGGTSNQPQHF. The chain is built from TRBV6-1 and TRBJ1-5; D might be TRBD1 (5 bases). V was shortened by 4 bases and J by 1 base, with 17 bases between the two germline ends. The CDR3 has 17 amino acids. The germline CDR1 and CDR2 sequences are MNHNS and SASEGT.

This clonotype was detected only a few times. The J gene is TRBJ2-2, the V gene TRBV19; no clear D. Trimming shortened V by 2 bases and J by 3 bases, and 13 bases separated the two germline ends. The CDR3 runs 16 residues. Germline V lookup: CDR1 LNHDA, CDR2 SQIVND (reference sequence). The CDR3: CASSIPRTRHTGELFF. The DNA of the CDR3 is TGTGCCAGTAGTATACCCAGGACCCGGCACACCGGGGAGCTGTTTTTT.

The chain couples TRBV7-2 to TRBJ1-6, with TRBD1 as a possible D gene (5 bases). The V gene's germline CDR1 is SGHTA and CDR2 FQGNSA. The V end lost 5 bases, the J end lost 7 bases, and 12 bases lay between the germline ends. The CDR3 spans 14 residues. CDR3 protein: CASSQDSLNSPLHF. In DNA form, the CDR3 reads TGTGCCAGCAGCCAAGACAGTTTAAATTCACCCCTCCACTTT.

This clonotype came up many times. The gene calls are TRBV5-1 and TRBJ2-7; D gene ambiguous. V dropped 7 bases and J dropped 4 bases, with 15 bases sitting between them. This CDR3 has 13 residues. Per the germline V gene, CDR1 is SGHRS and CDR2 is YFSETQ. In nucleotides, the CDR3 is TGCGCCAGCCACCCCCCGGCGGCGTACGAGCAGTACTTC. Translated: CASHPPAAYEQYF.

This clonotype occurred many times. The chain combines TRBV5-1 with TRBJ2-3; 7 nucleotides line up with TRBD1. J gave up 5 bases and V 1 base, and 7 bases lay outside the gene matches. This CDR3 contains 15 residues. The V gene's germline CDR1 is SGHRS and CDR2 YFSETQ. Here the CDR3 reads CASSLKGAGGDTQYF. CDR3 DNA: TGCGCCAGCAGCTTGAAGGGGGCTGGGGGAGATACGCAGTATTTT. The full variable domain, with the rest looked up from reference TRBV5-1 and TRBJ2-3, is KAGVTQTPRYLIKTRGQQVTLSCSPISGHRSVSWYQQTPGQGLQFLFEYFSETQRNKGNFPGRFSGRQFSNSRSEMNVSTLELGDSALYLCASSLKGAGGDTQYFGPGTRLTVL.

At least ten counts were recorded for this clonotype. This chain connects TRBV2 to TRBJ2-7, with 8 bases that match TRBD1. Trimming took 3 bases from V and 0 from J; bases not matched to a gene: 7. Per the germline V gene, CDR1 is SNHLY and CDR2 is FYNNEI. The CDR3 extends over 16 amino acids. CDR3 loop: CASSETRDRYSYEQYF. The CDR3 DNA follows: TGTGCCAGCAGTGAGACCCGGGACAGGTACTCCTACGAGCAGTACTTC.

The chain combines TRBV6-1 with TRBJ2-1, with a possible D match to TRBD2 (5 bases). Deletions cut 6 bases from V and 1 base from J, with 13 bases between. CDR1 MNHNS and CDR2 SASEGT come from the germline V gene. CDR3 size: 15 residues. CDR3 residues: CASRNERISYNEQFF. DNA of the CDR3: TGTGCCAGCAGAAACGAGCGGATTTCCTACAATGAGCAGTTCTTC.

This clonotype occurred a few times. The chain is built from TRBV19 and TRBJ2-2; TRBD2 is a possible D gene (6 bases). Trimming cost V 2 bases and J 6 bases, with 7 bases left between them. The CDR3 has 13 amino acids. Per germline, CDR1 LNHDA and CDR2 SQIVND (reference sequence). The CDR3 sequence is CASSIQRAGELFF. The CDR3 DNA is TGTGCCAGTAGTATACAGCGGGCCGGGGAGCTGTTTTTT.

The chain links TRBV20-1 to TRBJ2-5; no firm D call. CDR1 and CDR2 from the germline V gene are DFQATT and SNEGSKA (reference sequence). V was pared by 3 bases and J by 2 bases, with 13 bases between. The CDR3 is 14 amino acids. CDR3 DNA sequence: TGCAGTGCTAGTGCGGTAGGGCGGCAAGAGACCCAGTACTTC. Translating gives CSASAVGRQETQYF.

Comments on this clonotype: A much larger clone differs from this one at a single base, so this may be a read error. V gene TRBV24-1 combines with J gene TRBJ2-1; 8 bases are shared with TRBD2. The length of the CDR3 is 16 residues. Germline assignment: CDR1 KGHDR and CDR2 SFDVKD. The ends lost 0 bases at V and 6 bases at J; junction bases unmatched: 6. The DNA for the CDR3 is TGTGCCACCAGTGATTTGGGTAGCGGGATTGCCAATGAGCAGTTCTTC. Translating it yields CATSDLGSGIANEQFF.

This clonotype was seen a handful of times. The DNA of the CDR3 is TGTGCCAGTAGTACGTCCGGCGGGTCCTCCTACGAGCAGTACTTC. Amino acids: CASSTSGGSSYEQYF. This chain connects TRBV19 to TRBJ2-7; TRBD2 might be the D (5 bases). Trimming cost V 4 bases and J 0 bases, with 13 bases left between them. The CDR3 runs to 15 residues. The germline CDR1 and CDR2 sequences are LNHDA and SQIVND (reference sequence).

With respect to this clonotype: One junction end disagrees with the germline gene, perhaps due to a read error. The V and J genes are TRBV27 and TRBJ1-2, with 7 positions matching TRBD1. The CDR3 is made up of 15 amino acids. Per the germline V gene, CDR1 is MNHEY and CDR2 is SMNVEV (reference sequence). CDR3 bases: TGTGCCAGCAGTGGCCGGGACAGATTAAACTATGGCTGCACCTTC. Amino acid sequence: CASSGRDRLNYGCTF.

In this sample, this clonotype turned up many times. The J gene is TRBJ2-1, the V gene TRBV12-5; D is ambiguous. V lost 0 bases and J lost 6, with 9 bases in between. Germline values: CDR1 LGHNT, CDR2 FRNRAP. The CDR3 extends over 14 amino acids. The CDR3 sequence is CASGLVSRRNEQFF. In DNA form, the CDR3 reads TGTGCTAGTGGTTTGGTTTCTCGTCGCAATGAGCAGTTCTTC.

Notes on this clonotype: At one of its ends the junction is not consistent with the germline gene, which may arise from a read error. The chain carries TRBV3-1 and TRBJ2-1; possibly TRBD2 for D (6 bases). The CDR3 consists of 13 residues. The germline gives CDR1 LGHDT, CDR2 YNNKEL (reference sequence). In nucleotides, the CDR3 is TGTGCCAGCAGCCAAGACGGCGGGAATGAGCAGTCCTTC. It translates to CASSQDGGNEQSF.

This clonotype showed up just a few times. CDR3 bases: TGTGCCAGCAGCTTAATAGTAGGGGACAGAAAAGAGACCCAGTACTTC. Amino acids: CASSLIVGDRKETQYF. The chain combines TRBV11-2 with TRBJ2-5; TRBD1 agrees at 7 bases. With 2 bases clipped from V and 3 bases from J, the junction kept 9 bases outside the gene matches. The CDR3 spans 16 residues. Germline V lookup: CDR1 SGHAT, CDR2 FQNNGV.

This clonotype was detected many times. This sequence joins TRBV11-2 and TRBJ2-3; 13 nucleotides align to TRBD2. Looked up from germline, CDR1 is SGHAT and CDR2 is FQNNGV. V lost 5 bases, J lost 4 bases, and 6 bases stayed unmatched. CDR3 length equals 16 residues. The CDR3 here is CASSPRLAGGSDTQYF. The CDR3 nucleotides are TGTGCCAGCAGCCCGCGACTAGCGGGAGGATCAGATACGCAGTATTTT.

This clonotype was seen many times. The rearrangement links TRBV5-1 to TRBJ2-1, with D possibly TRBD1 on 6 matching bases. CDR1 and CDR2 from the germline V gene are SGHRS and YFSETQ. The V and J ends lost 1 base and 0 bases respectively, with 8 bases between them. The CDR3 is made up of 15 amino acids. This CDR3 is CASSLQDSSYNEQFF. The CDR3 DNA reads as TGCGCCAGCAGCTTGCAGGACAGCTCCTACAATGAGCAGTTCTTC.